This T cell receptor (beta chain) originates from a study of T cell repertoires in cytomegalovirus infection (dated by TCRdb to between 2018 and 2020). Regarding the research as a whole: Recently identified HLA-C-restricted CMV epitopes, whose presentation resists viral immunomodulation, were targeted by peptide stimulations together with well-studied HLA-B-restricted epitopes. Donor HLA type was relevant to the analysis, as public TCR beta signatures indicated carriage of CMV infection together with the matching HLA type.

Overall study results and their limits: In both this cohort and an independent roughly 350-donor cohort, the cumulative frequency of public TCR beta family members distinguished carriers of CMV infection plus the relevant HLA type. The ex vivo response was dominated by HLA-C-restricted CMV-specific TCR beta clonotypes, which also provided the single most frequent clonotype in two of eight donors.

For sequencing, an Illumina HiSeq 1500 was employed. TCRdb reworked the public reads: Q25 trimming with fastp, MiXCR clone assembly, productive beta chains retained. Each CDR3 protein gets just one entry, which takes the most common genes and DNA from the rows behind it. Here the sample has about 920,000 distinct CDR3 sequences; roughly 31% occur a single time. The ten biggest clones cover over 13% of the sample. This specimen's treatment or condition label, per the study, means: in vitro stimulation with specific CMV peptide epitopes to enrich CMV-specific T cells. To note about this clonotype: Its antigen target is currently unknown. No much larger clone exists at a distance of one base, and base qualities are not known.

This TCR came from a human donor in good health (CMV status not recorded). Some clones in this sample may be carry-over from other donors' samples. The starting material was cultured CD8+ T cells from PBMCs, obtained from culture after CMV antigen stimulation.

The DNA sequence is as follows: TGTGCCAGCAGTTTCAGGACCGGGCCTGGGGCGTCACCCCTCCACTTT. It is translated as CASSFRTGPGASPLHF. This receptor chain uses TRBV28 and TRBJ1-6; the D gene is perhaps TRBD1, from 5 matching bases. Looking up the germline V gene yields CDR1 MDHEN and CDR2 SYDVKM. Including the terminal cysteine and phenylalanine, the CDR3 comprises 16 residues. Only CDR3 DNA is held: 48 bases, read in frame from base 1. V lost 3 bases and J lost 10 bases; the stretch between them is 19 bases long.